These 13 T cell receptor beta chains were sequenced from one sample in a study of vaccination effects on CD4 cells after COVID-19. No antigen has been assigned to these receptors. With more than 9 days of culture completed, CD4+ T cells were isolated. Participants got two doses of BNT162b2 or mRNA-1273 vaccine. Measured with immunoSEQ multiplex PCR; TCRdb has only the in-frame clones, and not every one. The sample has more than 60,000 clones; over 70% are singletons. The sequencing here drew on CD4+ T cells from PBMCs cultured without peptide, taken after COVID-19 vaccination. The receptors shown here come from a human donor who received a COVID-19 vaccine.

The V gene is TRBV19, the J gene TRBJ2-1; 10 bases align to TRBD2. CDR1 and CDR2 (germline): LNHDA, SQIVND (reference sequence). V lost 3 bases to trimming and J lost 2 bases; unmatched junction nucleotides: 4. The CDR3 is 16 residues long. The CDR3 DNA is TGTGCCAGTAGTATTTCAGCGGGGGGGCCCTACAATGAGCAGTTCTTC. Encoded protein: CASSISAGGPYNEQFF. The complete variable domain, with remaining parts taken from reference TRBV19 and TRBJ2-1, reads DGGITQSPKYLFRKEGQNVTLSCEQNLNHDAMYWYRQDPGQGLRLIYYSQIVNDFQKGDIAEGYSVSREKKESFPLTVTSAQKNPTAFYLCASSISAGGPYNEQFFGPGTRLTVL.

The chain links TRBV7-2 to TRBJ1-5; 9 bases fit TRBD1. The germline V gene has CDR1 SGHTA and CDR2 FQGNSA. V trimming: 1 base; J trimming: 7 bases; junction bases outside the gene matches: 11. This CDR3 is built from 17 residues. The CDR3 reads CASSLVIGQGFFQPQHF. The CDR3 DNA sequence: TGTGCCAGCAGCTTAGTGATAGGACAGGGGTTTTTCCAGCCCCAGCATTTT.

This clone was seen once. The gene calls are TRBV12-5 and TRBJ1-6; TRBD1 agrees at 10 bases. CDR1 and CDR2 (germline): LGHNT, FRNRAP. After removal of 1 base from V and 13 bases from J, the junction contained 10 bases not matched to a gene. The CDR3 has 16 amino acids. The CDR3 nucleotides are TGTGCTAGTGGTTTGGGATCACCGGGACAGGGGACCCCCCTCCACTTT. Amino acid sequence: CASGLGSPGQGTPLHF.

This chain connects TRBV7-8 to TRBJ1-2; TRBD1 might be the D (6 bases). Germline V CDR1 and CDR2: SGHVS, FQNEAQ. The CDR3 sequence is 16 residues long. Trimming cost V 5 bases and J 4 bases, with 20 bases left between them. The CDR3 spells CASSPSRPRGGYGYTF. In nucleotides, the CDR3 is TGTGCCAGCAGCCCATCCCGACCCAGGGGAGGCTATGGCTACACCTTC.

The chain employs TRBV18 and TRBJ1-4; possibly TRBD1 for D (5 bases). The V gene's germline CDR1 is KGHSH and CDR2 LQKENI. CDR3 length: 15 residues. The germline V and J ends were trimmed by 3 bases and 3 bases, with 11 bases remaining between them. DNA for the CDR3: TGTGCCAGCTCACCGACCCAGGGCTCTAATGAAAAACTGTTTTTT. This translates into CASSPTQGSNEKLFF. Together with reference TRBV18 and TRBJ1-4, the CDR3 gives the full variable domain: NAGVMQNPRHLVRRRGQEARLRCSPMKGHSHVYWYRQLPEEGLKFMVYLQKENIIDESGMPKERFSAEFPKEGPSILRIQQVVRGDSAAYFCASSPTQGSNEKLFFGSGTQLSVL.

This clone has just one count. The rearrangement joins TRBV5-5 to TRBJ2-1; 12 bases map to TRBD2. V lost 0 bases and J lost 8; bases outside the gene matches: 0. The CDR3 covers 14 residues. Per the germline V gene, CDR1 is SGHKS and CDR2 is YYEKEE (reference sequence). CDR3 sequence: CASSLGTSGDEQFF. CDR3 bases: TGTGCCAGCAGCTTGGGGACTAGCGGGGATGAGCAGTTCTTC.

CDR3 protein: CATSDSTSGGHVGQFF. The DNA of the CDR3 is TGTGCCACCAGTGACTCAACTAGCGGGGGGCACGTTGGCCAGTTCTTC. This sequence joins TRBV24-1 and TRBJ2-1; 12 bases are a match to TRBD2. The CDR3 sequence is 16 residues long. With V trimmed by 4 bases and J by 13 bases, 13 bases remained unmatched. In germline, CDR1 is KGHDR, CDR2 SFDVKD.

The rearrangement joins TRBV29-1 to TRBJ2-2; D is ambiguous. V lost 6 bases and J lost 0, with 11 bases in between. The CDR3 spans 14 residues. CDR1 and CDR2 (germline): SQVTM, ANQGSEA. The CDR3 reads CSVRRVSNTGELFF. The CDR3 DNA follows: TGCAGCGTCCGTCGGGTTTCGAACACCGGGGAGCTGTTTTTT.

V usage is TRBV11-3 and J usage is TRBJ2-5; tentatively, D is TRBD1 (6 bases). The germline gives CDR1 SGHNT, CDR2 YENEEA. Trimming removed 5 bases from V and 5 bases from J, with 15 bases in between. The CDR3 extends over 14 amino acids. In DNA, the CDR3 is TGTGCCAGCAGCATTACAGGGTTTGGCGAGACCCAGTACTTC. Protein product: CASSITGFGETQYF.

This rearrangement joins TRBV7-3 to TRBJ2-2; weak D call: TRBD1 (6 bases). Per germline, CDR1 SGHTA and CDR2 FQGTGA. The CDR3 sequence is 14 residues long. The germline V and J ends were trimmed by 5 bases and 6 bases, with 13 bases remaining between them. As DNA, the CDR3 is TGTGCCAGCAGCCCCTCGGGACAAGCCGGGGAGCTGTTTTTT. Translating gives CASSPSGQAGELFF. Using reference TRBV7-3 and TRBJ2-2 for the parts outside the CDR3, the full variable domain is GAGVSQTPSNKVTEKGKYVELRCDPISGHTALYWYRQSLGQGPEFLIYFQGTGAADDSGLPNDRFFAVRPEGSVSTLKIQRTERGDSAVYLCASSPSGQAGELFFGEGSRLTVL.

This clone was counted a single time. CDR3 amino acids: CASSKVAGEYYEQYV. DNA of the CDR3: TGTGCCAGCAGCAAAGTGGCAGGGGAGTACTACGAGCAGTACGTC. This chain links TRBV21-1 with TRBJ2-7; whether TRBD1, the table's D call, matches the DNA was not checked. TRBV21-1 is a listed pseudogene. The CDR3 consists of 15 residues.

Only a few counts were recorded for this clone. Here the CDR3 DNA reads TGTGCCAGCGGCGAGTTGCGGGGCTACGAGCAGTACGTC. It codes for CASGELRGYEQYV. The chain is built from TRBV18 and TRBJ2-7; a possible D gene is TRBD2 (6 bases). Trimming shortened V by 8 bases and J by 3 bases, and 14 bases separated the two germline ends. Germline values: CDR1 KGHSH, CDR2 LQKENI. The CDR3 has 13 residues.

In nucleotides, the CDR3 is TGTGCCAGCAGCCGGGGGGCCCTAGCCTATGAGCAGTTCTTC. It encodes CASSRGALAYEQFF. V usage is TRBV14 and J usage is TRBJ2-1; the D call may be TRBD1 or TRBD2 (6 bases each). Germline CDR1 is SGHDN and CDR2 is FVKESK. This CDR3 contains 14 residues. V lost 4 bases to trimming and J lost 8 bases, with 15 bases between them.